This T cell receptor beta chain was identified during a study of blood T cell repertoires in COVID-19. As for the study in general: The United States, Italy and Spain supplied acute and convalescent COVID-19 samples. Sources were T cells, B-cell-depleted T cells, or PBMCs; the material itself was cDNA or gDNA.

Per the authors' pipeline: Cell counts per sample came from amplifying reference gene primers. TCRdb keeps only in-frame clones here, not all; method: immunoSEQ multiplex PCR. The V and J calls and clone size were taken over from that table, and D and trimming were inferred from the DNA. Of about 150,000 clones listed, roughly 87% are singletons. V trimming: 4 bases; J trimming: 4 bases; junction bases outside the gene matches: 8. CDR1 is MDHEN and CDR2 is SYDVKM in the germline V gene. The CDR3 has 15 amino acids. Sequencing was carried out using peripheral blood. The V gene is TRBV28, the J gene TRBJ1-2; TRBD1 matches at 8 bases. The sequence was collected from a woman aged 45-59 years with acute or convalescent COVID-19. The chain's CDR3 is CASSSWDRLFYGYTF. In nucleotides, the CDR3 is TGTGCCAGCAGTTCCTGGGACAGGCTGTTCTATGGCTACACCTTC.